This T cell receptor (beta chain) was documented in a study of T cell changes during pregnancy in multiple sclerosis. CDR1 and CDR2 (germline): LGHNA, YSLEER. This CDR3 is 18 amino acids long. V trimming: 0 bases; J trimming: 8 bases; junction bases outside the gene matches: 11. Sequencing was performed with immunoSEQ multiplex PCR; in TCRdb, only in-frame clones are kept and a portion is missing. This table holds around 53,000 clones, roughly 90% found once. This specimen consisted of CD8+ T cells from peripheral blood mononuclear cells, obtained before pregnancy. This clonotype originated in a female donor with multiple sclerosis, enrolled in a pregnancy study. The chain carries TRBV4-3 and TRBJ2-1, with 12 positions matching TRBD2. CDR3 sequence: CASSQDWGTSGRVDEQFF. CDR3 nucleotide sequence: TGCGCCAGCAGCCAAGATTGGGGGACTAGCGGGCGGGTCGATGAGCAGTTCTTC.